The rows below give T cell receptor beta chains drawn from one sample of a study of CD8 T cells in Susac syndrome. TCRdb re-called the immunoSEQ multiplex PCR reads through MiXCR, storing one row per CDR3 protein. Among about 300,000 distinct CDR3 sequences listed, 85% were seen once. Sequenced input: CD8+ T cells from PBMCs. These receptors came from a human donor with multiple sclerosis. Each CDR3 is given with its conserved first and last residue. The D gene is left open where the match is weak. Expanded clones get a size class; other rows say once, few or many, or leave the size out.

.	TRBV3-1	TRBJ2-2	TRBD2	TGTGCCAGCAGCCAACTAGCGGGGAGCACCGGGGAGCTGTTTTTT	CASSQLAGSTGELFF
.	TRBV6-5	TRBJ2-7	.	TGTGCCAGCAGTTACCTCCCGGCGGGGCAGGCGCTCGGAGAGCAGTACTTC	CASSYLPAGQALGEQYF
once	TRBV12-3/TRBV12-4	TRBJ2-1	.	TGTGCCTGCCGGGGGATCGGGTACGGCTCCTACAATGAGCAGTTCTTC	CACRGIGYGSYNEQFF
.	TRBV28	TRBJ2-2	.	TGTGCCAGCAGCGCCTGGTCGGGGACCGGCAACACCGGGGAGCTGTTTTTT	CASSAWSGTGNTGELFF
once	TRBV7-2	TRBJ1-4	TRBD1	TGTGCCAGCAGCTTAGGGGGAGGGGGCGTGATGGAGTGGGAAAAACTGTTTTTT	CASSLGGGGVMEWEKLFF
.	TRBV13	TRBJ2-3	TRBD1	TGTGCCAGCAGCTCGGGACAGGTCGCAGATACGCAGTATTTT	CASSSGQVADTQYF
.	TRBV25-1	TRBJ1-5	.	TGTGCCAGCAGTGCACTGAGGGACATCAATCAGCCCCAGCATTTT	CASSALRDINQPQHF
.	TRBV29-1	TRBJ1-2	.	TGCAGCGTCGGGGACACTAACTATGGCTACACCTTC	CSVGDTNYGYTF
.	TRBV13	TRBJ1-2	TRBD1	TGTGCCAGCAGCCTTCCGGTGGACAGGCAAGGCTACACCTTC	CASSLPVDRQGYTF
.	TRBV7-9	TRBJ2-1	.	TGTGCCAGCAGCTTCTTTTGGCAGAATGAGCAGTTCTTC	CASSFFWQNEQFF
.	TRBV6-1	TRBJ2-1	.	TGTGCCAGCAGTGAAGTAGGTGGTCCCAGTGAGCAGTTCTTC	CASSEVGGPSEQFF
.	TRBV15	TRBJ2-2	.	TGTGCCACCAGCCCAGACAGTTCTTCGGCCGGGGAGCTGTTTTTT	CATSPDSSSAGELFF
once	TRBV29-1	TRBJ1-2	.	TGCAGCGTTTCTCTAGGATCATACTATGGCTACACCTTC	CSVSLGSYYGYTF
few	TRBV11-2	TRBJ2-3	.	TGTGCCAGCAGCTCAGAAAGGACCACAGATACGCAGTATTTT	CASSSERTTDTQYF
.	TRBV27	TRBJ2-5	TRBD2	TGTGCCAGCAGTTTACTAGCGGCAAAAGAGACCCAGTACTTC	CASSLLAAKETQYF
.	TRBV4-3	TRBJ2-7	.	TGCGCCAGCAGCCAAGATCGGGCAGGTCGGGTCGAGCAGTACTTC	CASSQDRAGRVEQYF
.	TRBV14	TRBJ2-7	TRBD2	TGTGCCAGCAGCCTGAGCGGGAGGGCCCACGAGCAGTACTTC	CASSLSGRAHEQYF
.	TRBV12-3/TRBV12-4	TRBJ2-5	.	TGTGCCAGCAGTTTAGAGTCCGAATGGGAGACCCAGTACTTC	CASSLESEWETQYF
.	TRBV10-2	TRBJ2-7	TRBD1	TGCGCCAGCAGTGAGGGTTTGGGACAGGCTTACGAGCAGTACTTC	CASSEGLGQAYEQYF
.	TRBV7-9	TRBJ1-1	.	TGTGCCAGCAGCTTCGATAGCAGGGGCCTTCTGAACACTGAAGCTTTCTTT	CASSFDSRGLLNTEAFF
once	TRBV5-5	TRBJ2-1	.	TGTGCCAGCAGTAAGAGCGTGGTTGGGGAGCAGTTCTTC	CASSKSVVGEQFF
.	TRBV12-3/TRBV12-4	TRBJ2-1	TRBD2	TGTGCCAGCAGTTTAGCGAATCTAGCGGGAGGCAGGGGTGAGCAGTTCTTC	CASSLANLAGGRGEQFF